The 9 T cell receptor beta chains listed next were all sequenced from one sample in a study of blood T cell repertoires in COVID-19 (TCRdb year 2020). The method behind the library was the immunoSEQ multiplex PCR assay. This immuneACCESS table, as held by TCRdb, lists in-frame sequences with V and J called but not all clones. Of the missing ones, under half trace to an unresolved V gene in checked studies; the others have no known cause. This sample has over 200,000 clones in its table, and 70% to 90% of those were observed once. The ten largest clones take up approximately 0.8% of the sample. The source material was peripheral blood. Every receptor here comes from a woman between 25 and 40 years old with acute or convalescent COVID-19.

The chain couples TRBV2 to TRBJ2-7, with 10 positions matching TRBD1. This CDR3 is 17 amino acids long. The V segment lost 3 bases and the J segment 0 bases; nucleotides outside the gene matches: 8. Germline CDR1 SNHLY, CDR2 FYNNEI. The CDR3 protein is CASSDVTGGRDSYEQYF. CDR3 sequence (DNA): TGTGCCAGCAGTGACGTGACAGGGGGCCGAGACTCCTACGAGCAGTACTTC.

As DNA, the CDR3 is TGTGCCAGCACGACTAGGAATTCTGAGCAGTTCTTC. Translated: CASTTRNSEQFF. The chain carries TRBV7-9 and TRBJ2-1; possibly TRBD2 for D (6 bases). Germline CDR1 SEHNR, CDR2 FQNEAQ (reference sequence). V lost 7 bases to trimming and J lost 9 bases, with 13 bases between them. This CDR3 comprises 12 residues. The variable domain in full, with the rest retrieved from reference TRBV7-9 and TRBJ2-1, is DTGVSQNPRHKITKRGQNVTFRCDPISEHNRLYWYRQTLGQGPEFLTYFQNEAQLEKSRLLSDRFSAERPKGSFSTLEIQRTEQGDSAMYLCASTTRNSEQFFGPGTRLTVL.

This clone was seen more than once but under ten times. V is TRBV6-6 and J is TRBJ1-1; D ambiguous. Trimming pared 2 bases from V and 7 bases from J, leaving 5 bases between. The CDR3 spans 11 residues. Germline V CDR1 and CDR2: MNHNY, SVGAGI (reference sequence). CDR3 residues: CASSYNFEAFF. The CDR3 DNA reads TGTGCCAGCAGTTACAACTTTGAAGCTTTCTTT.

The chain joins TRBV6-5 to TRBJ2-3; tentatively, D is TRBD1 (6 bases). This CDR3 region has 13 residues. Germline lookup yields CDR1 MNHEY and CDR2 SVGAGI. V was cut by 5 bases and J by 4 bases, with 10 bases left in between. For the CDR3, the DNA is TGTGCCAGCAGTCTCAGGGGCGCAGATACGCAGTATTTT. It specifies CASSLRGADTQYF.

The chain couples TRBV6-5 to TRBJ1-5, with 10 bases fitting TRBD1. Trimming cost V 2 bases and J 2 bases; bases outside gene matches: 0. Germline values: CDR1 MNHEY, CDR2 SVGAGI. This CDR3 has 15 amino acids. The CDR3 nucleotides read TGTGCCAGCAGTTACGGGACAGGGGGCAATCAGCCCCAGCATTTT. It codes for CASSYGTGGNQPQHF.

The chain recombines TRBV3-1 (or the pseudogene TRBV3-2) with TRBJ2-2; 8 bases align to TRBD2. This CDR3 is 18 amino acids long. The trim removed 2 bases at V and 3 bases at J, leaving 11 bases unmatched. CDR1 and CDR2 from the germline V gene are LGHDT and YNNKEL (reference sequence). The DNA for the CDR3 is TGTGCCAGCAGCCAACTGTGGTTCGGCGGGAGGCACACCGGGGAGCTGTTTTTT. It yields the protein CASSQLWFGGRHTGELFF.

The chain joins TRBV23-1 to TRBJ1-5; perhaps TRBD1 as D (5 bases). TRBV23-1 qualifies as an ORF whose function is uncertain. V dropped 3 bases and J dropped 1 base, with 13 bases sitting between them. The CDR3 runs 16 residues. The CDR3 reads CASSQLREGSNQPQHF. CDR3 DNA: TGCGCCAGCAGTCAGCTCAGGGAGGGCAGCAATCAGCCCCAGCATTTT.

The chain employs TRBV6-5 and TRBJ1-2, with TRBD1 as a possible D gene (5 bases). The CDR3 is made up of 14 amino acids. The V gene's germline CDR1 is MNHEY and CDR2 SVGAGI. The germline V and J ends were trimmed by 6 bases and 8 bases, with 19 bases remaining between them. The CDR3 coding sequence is TGTGCCAGCAGCCCATCTCAGGGTACGTCCGGCTACACCTTC. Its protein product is CASSPSQGTSGYTF.

The CDR3 DNA reads TGTGCCACCAGCAGTCGCGGGAGGGAGACCCAGTACTTC. As protein: CATSSRGRETQYF. The J gene is TRBJ2-5, the V gene TRBV15; TRBD2 agrees at 8 bases. CDR3 length equals 13 residues. J was trimmed by 5 bases and V by 3 bases; bases with no gene match: 2. Germline values: CDR1 LNHNV, CDR2 YYDKDF (reference sequence).